The 9 T cell receptor beta chains reported below all come from one sample, sequenced in a study of T cell changes during pregnancy in multiple sclerosis. The method was immunoSEQ multiplex PCR; TCRdb's version includes in-frame clones alone and lacks a portion of them. The sample shows 45,000 to 55,000 clones, about 90% of them seen only once. Sequencing was performed on CD4+ T cells from peripheral blood mononuclear cells, taken after pregnancy. All receptors derive from a female donor with multiple sclerosis, enrolled in a pregnancy study.

V gene TRBV6-1 combines with J gene TRBJ2-7; D possibly corresponds to TRBD1 (6 bases). Between the trimmed V and J ends, which lost 2 bases and 0 bases, there was a span of 11 bases. The CDR3 extends over 15 amino acids. Germline lookup yields CDR1 MNHNS and CDR2 SASEGT. The CDR3 loop is CASSENRATSYEQYF. In DNA form, the CDR3 reads TGTGCCAGCAGTGAAAACAGGGCCACCTCCTACGAGCAGTACTTC.

The rearrangement uses TRBV6-6 and TRBJ1-4, with a tentative D call TRBD1 (5 bases). Between the trimmed V and J ends, which lost 6 bases and 5 bases, there was a span of 19 bases. This CDR3 is built from 16 residues. Germline values: CDR1 MNHNY, CDR2 SVGAGI (reference sequence). The DNA for the CDR3 is TGTGCCAGCAGCATCCCCGGGGGGGGAAAAAATGAAAAACTGTTTTTT. Protein: CASSIPGGGKNEKLFF.

This clone was recorded a few times. The chain has TRBV2 and TRBJ1-2; tentatively, D is TRBD1 (5 bases). Germline V gene lookup returns CDR1 SNHLY and CDR2 FYNNEI. This CDR3 has 15 residues. The V end lost 0 bases, the J end lost 7 bases, and 15 bases lay between the germline ends. The CDR3 DNA follows: TGTGCCAGCAGTGAAGCGCGGGGGGAATCAGGTGGCTACACCTTC. Its protein product is CASSEARGESGGYTF.

This clone has just one count. CDR3 sequence (DNA): TGTGCCAGCAGCGCCGACTTTTCCGGTGAGCAGTTCTTC. Translating it yields CASSADFSGEQFF. This chain uses TRBV7-2 with TRBJ2-1; D is unclear. This CDR3 is built from 13 residues. CDR1 and CDR2 from the germline V gene are SGHTA and FQGNSA. V lost 5 bases and J 9 bases, leaving 14 bases between the germline ends.

The gene calls are TRBV6-5 and TRBJ2-1; TRBD2 might be the D (6 bases). The CDR3 consists of 16 residues. Trimming removed 2 bases from V and 8 bases from J, with 19 bases in between. The germline V gene has CDR1 MNHEY and CDR2 SVGAGI. For the CDR3, the DNA is TGTGCCAGCAGTTACCTCCGAGTGGGAGGCGGGGATGAGCAGTTCTTC. It yields the protein CASSYLRVGGGDEQFF.

The chain combines TRBV12-5 with TRBJ2-5, with 8 bases matching TRBD1. The CDR3 has 16 residues. The germline V gene has CDR1 LGHNT and CDR2 FRNRAP. V was clipped by 1 base and J by 4 bases; unmatched bases: 8. CDR3 loop: CASGLEIRTGIETQYF. DNA of the CDR3: TGTGCTAGTGGTTTGGAAATAAGGACAGGGATAGAGACCCAGTACTTC.

The rearrangement joins TRBV9 to TRBJ2-5, with D tentatively TRBD1 (6 bases). The CDR3 contains 16 residues. Germline CDR1 SGDLS, CDR2 YYNGEE. Trimming removed 2 bases at V and 4 bases at J, with 18 bases between. The CDR3 coding sequence is TGTGCCAGCAGCGTGACAGGACAGACCATAGGAGAGACCCAGTACTTC. This gives the protein CASSVTGQTIGETQYF.

The gene calls are TRBV2 and TRBJ1-5; tentative D call: TRBD1 (5 bases). Trimming took 6 bases from V and 9 from J, leaving 9 bases between them. The CDR3 runs 11 residues. Germline loops: CDR1 SNHLY, CDR2 FYNNEI. CDR3 sequence (DNA): TGTGCCAGCAGGGCCGGGGGGCCCCAGCATTTT. Amino acids: CASRAGGPQHF. Full variable domain (rest looked up from reference TRBV2 and TRBJ1-5): EPEVTQTPSHQVTQMGQEVILRCVPISNHLYFYWYRQILGQKVEFLVSFYNNEISEKSEIFDDQFSVERPDGSNFTLKIRSTKLEDSAMYFCASRAGGPQHFGDGTRLSIL.

The chain links TRBV7-2 to TRBJ2-7, with 11 bases that match TRBD2. After removal of 5 bases from V and 6 bases from J, the junction contained 9 bases not matched to a gene. The CDR3 is 15 residues long. Per germline, CDR1 SGHTA and CDR2 FQGNSA. CDR3 residues: CASSPKLAGALEQYF. CDR3 sequence (DNA): TGTGCCAGCAGCCCTAAACTAGCGGGGGCCCTCGAGCAGTACTTC.